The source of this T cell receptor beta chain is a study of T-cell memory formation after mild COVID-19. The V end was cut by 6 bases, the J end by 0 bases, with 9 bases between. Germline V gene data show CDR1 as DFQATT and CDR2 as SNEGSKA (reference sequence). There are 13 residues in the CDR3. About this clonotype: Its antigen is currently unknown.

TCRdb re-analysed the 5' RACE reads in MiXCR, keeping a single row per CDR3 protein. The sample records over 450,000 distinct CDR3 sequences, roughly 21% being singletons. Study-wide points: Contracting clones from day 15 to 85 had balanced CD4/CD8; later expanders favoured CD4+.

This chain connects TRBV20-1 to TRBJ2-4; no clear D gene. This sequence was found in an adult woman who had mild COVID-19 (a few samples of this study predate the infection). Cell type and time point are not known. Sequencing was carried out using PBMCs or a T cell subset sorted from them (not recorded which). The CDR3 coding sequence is TGCAGTGCCAGCCCACTAGCCAAAAACATTCAGTACTTC. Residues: CSASPLAKNIQYF.